These T cell receptor beta chains were read from a single sample in a study of blood T cell repertoires in COVID-19. The protocol was immunoSEQ multiplex PCR, while the TCRdb copy is restricted to in-frame clones and leaves out a portion. The sample has around 290,000 clones, approximately 86% seen once. The sample consisted of peripheral blood. The receptors were gathered from a woman in her sixties or seventies with COVID-19, enrolled during active disease. Each CDR3 is given with its conserved first and last residue. D genes are given only for firm matches. Clone size, where shown, is once, few, many, or a class for clones that have expanded.

j_call	clone_size	d_call	v_call	cdr3_aa	cdr3_nt
TRBJ1-2	.	TRBD1	TRBV3-1/TRBV3-2	CASSQDPQGADGYTF	TGTGCCAGCAGCCAAGATCCGCAGGGGGCAGATGGCTACACCTTC
TRBJ2-7	once	.	TRBV19	CASSVPDRIPYEQYF	TGTGCCAGTAGTGTACCCGACAGGATTCCCTACGAGCAGTACTTC
TRBJ1-2	.	TRBD1	TRBV10-3	CAISETGGGYTF	TGTGCCATCAGTGAGACAGGGGGGGGCTACACCTTC
TRBJ1-1	once	.	TRBV5-1	CASSLGGASNTEAFF	TGCGCCAGCAGCTTGGGTGGGGCAAGTAACACTGAAGCTTTCTTT
TRBJ2-2	once	.	TRBV27	CASSFTAGELFF	TGTGCCAGCAGTTTTACGGCCGGGGAGCTGTTTTTT
TRBJ2-5	.	TRBD1	TRBV11-2	CASSLDPGQGGETQYF	TGTGCCAGCAGCTTAGATCCGGGACAGGGAGGTGAGACCCAGTACTTC
TRBJ2-1	.	.	TRBV7-2	CASSSTRGDDYNEQFF	TGTGCCAGCAGCTCGACCAGGGGAGACGACTACAATGAGCAGTTCTTC
TRBJ2-3	.	TRBD2	TRBV27	CASSPGTSGNTDTQYF	TGTGCCAGCAGTCCCGGGACTAGCGGCAACACAGATACGCAGTATTTT
TRBJ1-5	.	.	TRBV2	CATQRLGGDQPQHF	TGTGCCACCCAGAGGCTTGGAGGCGATCAGCCCCAGCATTTT
TRBJ1-5	.	TRBD1	TRBV30	CAWSVGTGIPQHF	TGTGCCTGGAGTGTGGGGACAGGGATCCCCCAGCATTTT
TRBJ1-4	.	.	TRBV7-2	CATRGGGEKLFF	TGTGCCACGCGTGGCGGGGGTGAAAAACTGTTTTTT
TRBJ2-7	.	TRBD1	TRBV6-2/TRBV6-3	CASSFQSGQGEQYF	TGTGCCAGCAGCTTCCAATCGGGACAGGGCGAGCAGTACTTC
TRBJ1-2	few	TRBD1	TRBV24-1	CATSPSGGSNYGYTF	TGTGCCACCAGTCCCTCAGGGGGATCTAACTATGGCTACACCTTC
TRBJ2-3	.	.	TRBV28	CASSLFSSTDTQYF	TGTGCCAGCAGTTTATTTTCTAGCACAGATACGCAGTATTTT
TRBJ2-5	.	.	TRBV6-1	CASSENAPGQETQYF	TGTGCCAGCAGTGAAAACGCGCCAGGGCAAGAGACCCAGTACTTC
TRBJ2-2	.	.	TRBV12-3/TRBV12-4	CASSQGSGELFF	TGTGCCAGCAGTCAGGGATCCGGGGAGCTGTTTTTT
TRBJ1-1	once	.	TRBV9	CASSVGGGSEAFF	TGTGCCAGCAGCGTAGGCGGGGGATCTGAAGCTTTCTTT
TRBJ2-3	.	.	TRBV21-1	CASSKAREEQGIWTDTQYF	TGTGCCAGCAGCAAAGCGCGGGAAGAACAGGGGATATGGACAGATACGCAGTATTTT
TRBJ1-2	.	.	TRBV6-5	CASRWTGSNYGYTF	TGTGCCAGCAGATGGACTGGGAGTAACTATGGCTACACCTTC
TRBJ2-7	.	TRBD2	TRBV27	CASSLSLGTNYEQYF	TGTGCCAGCAGTTTATCTCTTGGGACTAACTACGAGCAGTACTTC
TRBJ1-5	.	TRBD1	TRBV7-9	CASSAQGGQQPQHF	TGTGCCAGCAGCGCACAGGGGGGACAACAGCCCCAGCATTTT
TRBJ2-7	.	.	TRBV4-1	CASSQDTDSVEQYF	TGCGCCAGCAGCCAAGACACCGACAGCGTCGAGCAGTACTTC
TRBJ2-7	.	TRBD1	TRBV5-1	CASSLKTGVGDEQYF	TGCGCCAGCAGCTTAAAGACAGGGGTAGGGGACGAGCAGTACTTC
TRBJ1-4	.	TRBD1	TRBV28	CASNLGQDGKLFF	TGTGCCAGCAACCTGGGACAGGACGGAAAACTGTTTTTT
TRBJ2-3	.	TRBD2	TRBV5-1	CASSSLAGGPDTQYF	TGCGCCAGCAGCTCCTTAGCGGGGGGGCCGGATACGCAGTATTTT
TRBJ2-5	.	.	TRBV2	CATRPGYKETQYF	TGTGCCACCCGACCGGGTTATAAAGAGACCCAGTACTTC
TRBJ1-1	.	.	TRBV6-5	CASRDRINTEAFF	TGTGCCAGCAGGGACAGAATAAACACTGAAGCTTTCTTT
TRBJ2-1	.	TRBD2	TRBV5-1	CASSPRGRLAGRAYNEQFF	TGCGCCAGCAGCCCCCGGGGGAGACTAGCGGGGAGGGCCTACAATGAGCAGTTCTTC
TRBJ1-1	.	.	TRBV27	CASGRAGANTEAFF	TGTGCCAGCGGAAGGGCAGGGGCGAACACTGAAGCTTTCTTT
TRBJ2-6	.	.	TRBV9	CASSVQALSGANVLTF	TGTGCCAGCAGCGTGCAAGCTCTCTCTGGGGCCAACGTCCTGACTTTC
TRBJ2-7	.	.	TRBV2	CASSERGTRGEQYF	TGTGCCAGCAGTGAAAGAGGTACCCGGGGCGAGCAGTACTTC
TRBJ2-7	once	TRBD2	TRBV4-3	CASSQASGGSPYEQYF	TGCGCCAGCAGCCAGGCTAGCGGGGGGTCGCCCTACGAGCAGTACTTC
TRBJ1-1	.	.	TRBV19	CASRGGGTEAFF	TGTGCCAGTAGAGGGGGGGGTACTGAAGCTTTCTTT
TRBJ2-5	.	.	TRBV5-5	CASSQGPGETQYF	TGTGCCAGCAGCCAGGGCCCTGGGGAGACCCAGTACTTC
TRBJ1-5	.	.	TRBV2	CASTRWQISNQPQHF	TGTGCCAGCACCCGTTGGCAGATTAGCAATCAGCCCCAGCATTTT
TRBJ1-2	.	TRBD1	TRBV30	CAWIGDSYGYTF	TGTGCCTGGATAGGGGACAGCTATGGCTACACCTTC
TRBJ2-1	.	.	TRBV19	CASSQPQDKQSYNEQFF	TGTGCCAGTAGTCAGCCCCAGGACAAGCAGTCCTACAATGAGCAGTTCTTC
TRBJ1-2	once	.	TRBV2	CASSDAPGYGYTF	TGTGCCAGCAGTGATGCACCCGGTTATGGCTACACCTTC
TRBJ2-7	.	.	TRBV4-1	CASSQARDTDRRSYEQYF	TGCGCCAGCAGCCAGGCTCGTGACACGGATAGACGCTCCTACGAGCAGTACTTC
TRBJ2-3	.	TRBD1	TRBV6-6	CASSKTGGWTDTQYF	TGTGCCAGCAGCAAAACAGGGGGCTGGACAGATACGCAGTATTTT
TRBJ1-4	once	.	TRBV4-1	CASSPAGATNEKLFF	TGCGCCAGCAGCCCCGCGGGAGCAACTAATGAAAAACTGTTTTTT
TRBJ1-1	once	TRBD1	TRBV2	CASSRDRASDAFF	TGTGCCAGCAGCCGGGACAGGGCATCGGATGCTTTCTTT
TRBJ2-5	.	.	TRBV9	CASSVGGAGLETQYF	TGTGCCAGCAGCGTAGGGGGCGCGGGGTTGGAGACCCAGTACTTC
TRBJ1-2	.	TRBD1	TRBV5-1	CASSWGQGYTF	TGCGCCAGCAGCTGGGGACAGGGGTACACCTTC
TRBJ1-1	.	.	TRBV24-1	CATSVPGEGTTEAFF	TGTGCCACCAGTGTTCCCGGGGAGGGGACCACTGAAGCTTTCTTT
TRBJ1-5	.	.	TRBV7-9	CASKGEGTYQPQHF	TGTGCCAGCAAGGGGGAGGGGACTTATCAGCCCCAGCATTTT